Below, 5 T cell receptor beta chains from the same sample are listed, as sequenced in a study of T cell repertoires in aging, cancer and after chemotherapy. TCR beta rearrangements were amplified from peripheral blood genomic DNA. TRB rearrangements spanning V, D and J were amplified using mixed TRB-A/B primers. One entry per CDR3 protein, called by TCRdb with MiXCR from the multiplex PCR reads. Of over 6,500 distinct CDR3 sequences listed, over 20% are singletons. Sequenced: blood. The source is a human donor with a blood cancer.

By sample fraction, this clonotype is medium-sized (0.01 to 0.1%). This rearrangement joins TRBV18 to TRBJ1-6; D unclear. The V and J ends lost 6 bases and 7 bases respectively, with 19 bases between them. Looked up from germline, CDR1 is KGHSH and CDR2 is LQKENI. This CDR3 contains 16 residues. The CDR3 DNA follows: TGTGCCAGCTCCTCAAGAAGTCTCGGCGGGAATTCACCCCTCCACTTT. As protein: CASSSRSLGGNSPLHF.

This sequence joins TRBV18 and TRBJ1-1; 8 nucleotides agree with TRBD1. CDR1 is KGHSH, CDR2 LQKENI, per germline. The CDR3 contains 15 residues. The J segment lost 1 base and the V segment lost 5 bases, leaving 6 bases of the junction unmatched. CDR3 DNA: TGTGCCAGCTCATGGGGGACAGGCCCGAACACTGAAGCTTTCTTT. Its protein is CASSWGTGPNTEAFF. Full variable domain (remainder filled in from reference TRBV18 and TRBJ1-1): NAGVMQNPRHLVRRRGQEARLRCSPMKGHSHVYWYRQLPEEGLKFMVYLQKENIIDESGMPKERFSAEFPKEGPSILRIQQVVRGDSAAYFCASSWGTGPNTEAFFGQGTRLTVV.

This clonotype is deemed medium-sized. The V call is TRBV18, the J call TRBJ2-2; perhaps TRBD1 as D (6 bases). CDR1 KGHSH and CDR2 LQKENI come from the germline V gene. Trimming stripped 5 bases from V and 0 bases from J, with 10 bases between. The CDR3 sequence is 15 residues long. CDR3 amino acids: CASSTRTANTGELFF. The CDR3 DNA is TGTGCCAGCTCAACCAGGACAGCGAACACCGGGGAGCTGTTTTTT.

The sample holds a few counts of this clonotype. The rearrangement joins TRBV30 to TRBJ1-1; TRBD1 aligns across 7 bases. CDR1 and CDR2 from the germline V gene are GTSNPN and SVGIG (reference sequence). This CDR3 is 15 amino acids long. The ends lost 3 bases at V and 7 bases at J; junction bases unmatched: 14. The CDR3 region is CAWSRGVQVGNEAFF. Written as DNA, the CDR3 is TGTGCCTGGAGCAGGGGGGTGCAAGTGGGAAATGAAGCTTTCTTT.

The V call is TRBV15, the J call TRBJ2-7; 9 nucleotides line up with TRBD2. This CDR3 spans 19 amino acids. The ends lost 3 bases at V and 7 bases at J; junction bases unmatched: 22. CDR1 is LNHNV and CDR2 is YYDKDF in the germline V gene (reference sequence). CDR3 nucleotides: TGTGCCACCAGCAGCACAACCCCTAAATCGCGGGAGGGCCTGGGGGAGCAGTACTTC. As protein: CATSSTTPKSREGLGEQYF.